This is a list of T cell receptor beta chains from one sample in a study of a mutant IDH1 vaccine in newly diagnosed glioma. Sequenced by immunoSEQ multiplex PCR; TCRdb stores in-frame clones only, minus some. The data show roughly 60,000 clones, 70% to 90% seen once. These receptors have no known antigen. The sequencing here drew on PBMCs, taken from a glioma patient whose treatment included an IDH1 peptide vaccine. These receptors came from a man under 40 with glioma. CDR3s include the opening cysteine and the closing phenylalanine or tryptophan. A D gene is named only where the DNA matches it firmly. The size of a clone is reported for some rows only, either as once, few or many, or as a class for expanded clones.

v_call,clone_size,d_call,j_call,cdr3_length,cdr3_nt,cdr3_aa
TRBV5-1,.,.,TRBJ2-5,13,TGCGCCAGCAGCTTGATGGTCCAAGAGACCCAGTACTTC,CASSLMVQETQYF
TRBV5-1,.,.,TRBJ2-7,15,TGCGCCAGCAGCTTGGGGTCAGGGGCTATCTACGAGCAGTACTTC,CASSLGSGAIYEQYF
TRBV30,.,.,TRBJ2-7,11,TGTGCCTGGAGGACATCCTACGAGCAGTACTTC,CAWRTSYEQYF
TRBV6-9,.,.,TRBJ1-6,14,TGTGCCAGCAGTTACCGGCAGATCAATTCACCCCTCCACTTT,CASSYRQINSPLHF
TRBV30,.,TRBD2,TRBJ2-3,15,TGTGCCTGGAGTGTAATGCGGGGGGGCACAGATACGCAGTATTTT,CAWSVMRGGTDTQYF
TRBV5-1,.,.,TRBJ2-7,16,TGCGCCAGCAGTCCGGGCGGACATCGAAGCTCCTACGAGCAGTACTTC,CASSPGGHRSSYEQYF
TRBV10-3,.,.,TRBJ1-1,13,TGTGCCATTAGTGAGTCGATGAACACTGAAGCTTTCTTT,CAISESMNTEAFF
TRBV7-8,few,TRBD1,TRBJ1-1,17,TGTGCCAGCAGCTCTAGAGGGACAGGGTCGTTAGGAACTGAAGCTTTCTTT,CASSSRGTGSLGTEAFF
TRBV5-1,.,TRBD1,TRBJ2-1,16,TGCGCCAGCAGCTTGGACGGACAGGGGCAATACAATGAGCAGTTCTTC,CASSLDGQGQYNEQFF
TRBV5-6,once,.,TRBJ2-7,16,TGTGCCAGCAGCTTGGCCGGGTTACAGGGAACCTACGAGCAGTACTTC,CASSLAGLQGTYEQYF